This TCR beta chain was sequenced in a study of response to subunit inactivated influenza vaccine. The study's findings and limits: Authors suggested few new T cells are recruited by each seasonal influenza vaccination.

From germline, CDR1 is LGHDT and CDR2 YNNKEL (reference sequence). Trimming pared 3 bases from V and 4 bases from J, leaving 6 bases between. The CDR3 spans 13 residues. TCRdb re-analysed the RT-PCR reads in MiXCR, keeping a single row per CDR3 protein. The sample carries roughly 780,000 distinct CDR3 sequences, 18% recorded once. With respect to this clonotype: No antigen is known for it.

This sequence joins TRBV3-1 and TRBJ2-2, with a possible D match to TRBD1 (5 bases). Sequencing used PBMCs from blood, obtained about 5 days after vaccination. This receptor was identified in a man aged 50 to 60 who received an inactivated influenza vaccine. The CDR3 sequence is CASSHQGTGELFF. The CDR3, as DNA: TGTGCCAGCAGCCATCAGGGCACCGGGGAGCTGTTTTTT.